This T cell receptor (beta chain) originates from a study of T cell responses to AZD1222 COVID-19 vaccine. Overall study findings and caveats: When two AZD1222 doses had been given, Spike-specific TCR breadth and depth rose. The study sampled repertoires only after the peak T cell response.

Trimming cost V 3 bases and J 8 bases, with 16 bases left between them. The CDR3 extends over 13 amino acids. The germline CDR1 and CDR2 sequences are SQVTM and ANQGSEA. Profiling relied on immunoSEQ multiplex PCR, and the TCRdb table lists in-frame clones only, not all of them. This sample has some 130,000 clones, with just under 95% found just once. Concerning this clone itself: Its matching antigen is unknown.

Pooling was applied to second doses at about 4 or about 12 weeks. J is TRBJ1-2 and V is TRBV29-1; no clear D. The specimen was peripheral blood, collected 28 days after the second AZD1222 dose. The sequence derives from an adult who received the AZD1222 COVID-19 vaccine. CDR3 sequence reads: CSVDQPGKGGYTF. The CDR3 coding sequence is TGCAGCGTTGACCAACCCGGGAAGGGCGGCTACACCTTC.